One and the same sample provided the 24 T cell receptor beta chains below, sequenced in a study of CD8+CD57+ T cells in acquired aplastic anemia. Genomic DNA acted as the template from which TCR beta VDJ combination and CDR3 sequence profiling were carried out. TCRdb re-called the reads with MiXCR, one entry per CDR3 protein. The sample holds 150,000 to 200,000 distinct CDR3 sequences, around 65% seen once. The sequenced material came from sorted CD4+, CD8+, or CD8+CD57+ T cells (not recorded which) from PBMCs. These receptors originate from a human donor with severe aplastic anemia or a healthy control (not recorded which).

This chain joins TRBV19 and TRBJ2-3, with 8 bases identical to TRBD1. The CDR3 loop spans 14 amino acids. Trimming removed 5 bases from V and 1 base from J; junction bases left unmatched: 2. CDR1 LNHDA and CDR2 SQIVND come from the germline V gene (reference sequence). The DNA for the CDR3 is TGTGCCAGTAGTCAGGGGGCTGGCACAGATACGCAGTATTTT. This translates into CASSQGAGTDTQYF.

This rearrangement joins TRBV20-1 to TRBJ2-1; possibly TRBD2 for D (6 bases). Germline CDR1 reads DFQATT; CDR2 reads SNEGSKA (reference sequence). The CDR3 covers 11 residues. The V gene lost 4 bases and the J gene lost 10 bases, with 11 bases spanning the gap. In nucleotides, the CDR3 is TGCAGTGCTACCGGGCGGGACGAGCAGTTCTTC. As protein: CSATGRDEQFF.

The table lists this clonotype with a count of one. This sequence joins TRBV10-2 and TRBJ1-2; TRBD1 aligns across 7 bases. V dropped 6 bases and J dropped 4; count of bases not matched to a gene: 11. CDR3 length: 15 amino acids. CDR1 and CDR2 (germline): WSHSY, SAAADI. The CDR3 is CASSLDRGTVYGYTF. The CDR3 DNA reads as TGCGCCAGCAGCTTAGATCGGGGGACAGTCTATGGCTACACCTTC.

Comments on this clonotype: At one boundary the junction diverges from the germline segment, which might be a read error. The chain carries TRBV9 and TRBJ2-1; D uncertain. The germline V gene encodes CDR1 SGDLS and CDR2 YYNGEE. CDR3 length equals 14 residues. CDR3 bases: TGTGCCAGCAGCGTAGTTGCGGTCTACAATGAGCGGTTCTTC. Amino acid sequence: CASSVVAVYNERFF.

The chain has TRBV10-3 and TRBJ2-7, with TRBD2 matching 12 bases. Unmatched junction bases numbered 12, after V lost 4 bases and J lost 2 bases. Germline CDR1 reads ENHRY; CDR2 reads SYGVKD. The CDR3 consists of 18 residues. The CDR3 protein is CAISGMGLAGQGTYEQYF. DNA for the CDR3: TGTGCCATCAGTGGGATGGGACTAGCGGGCCAGGGGACCTACGAGCAGTACTTC.

The chain carries TRBV9 and TRBJ2-5; D is unclear. The CDR3 spans 11 residues. CDR1 and CDR2 from the germline V gene are SGDLS and YYNGEE. Trimming left V 3 bases short and J 5 bases short, with 5 bases between. The CDR3 here is CASSAVETQYF. The CDR3, as DNA: TGTGCCAGCAGCGCCGTGGAGACCCAGTACTTC.

The genes are TRBV9 and TRBJ1-2; 10 bases are shared with TRBD1. The J segment lost 1 base and the V segment lost 3 bases, leaving 3 bases of the junction unmatched. Per germline, CDR1 SGDLS and CDR2 YYNGEE. CDR3 length: 15 amino acids. The CDR3 DNA reads as TGTGCCAGCAGCGGATGGACAGGGGGTAACTATGGCTACACCTTC. Its protein product is CASSGWTGGNYGYTF.

The J gene is TRBJ1-2, the V gene TRBV25-1; tentative D call: TRBD1 (5 bases). Trimming shortened V by 3 bases and J by 4 bases, and 12 bases separated the two germline ends. CDR3 length: 14 residues. The germline V gene encodes CDR1 MGHDK and CDR2 SYGVNS. The CDR3 DNA reads as TGTGCCAGCAGTGATTTAAGGGGTGGCTATGGCTACACCTTC. Translation: CASSDLRGGYGYTF.

V gene TRBV9 combines with J gene TRBJ2-2; TRBD1 matches at 8 bases. There are 14 residues in the CDR3. The V gene's germline CDR1 is SGDLS and CDR2 YYNGEE. J lost 6 bases, V lost 0 bases, and 1 base had no gene match. CDR3 in amino acids: CASSVADRAGELFF. The CDR3 nucleotides read TGTGCCAGCAGCGTAGCGGACAGGGCCGGGGAGCTGTTTTTT.

The CDR3 region is CASSMRGSIEQYF. The CDR3 DNA is TGTGCCAGTAGTATGAGGGGTTCGATCGAGCAGTACTTC. The chain carries TRBV19 and TRBJ2-7; D is tentatively TRBD1 or TRBD2 (5 bases each). Trimming removed 3 bases at V and 6 bases at J, with 12 bases between. CDR1 is LNHDA, CDR2 SQIVND, per germline (reference sequence). This CDR3 is 13 amino acids long. Full variable domain (missing parts from reference TRBV19 and TRBJ2-7): DGGITQSPKYLFRKEGQNVTLSCEQNLNHDAMYWYRQDPGQGLRLIYYSQIVNDFQKGDIAEGYSVSREKKESFPLTVTSAQKNPTAFYLCASSMRGSIEQYFGPGTRLTVT.

This clonotype was observed many times. The chain couples TRBV9 to TRBJ2-5, with 14 nucleotides matching TRBD2. Germline CDR1 reads SGDLS; CDR2 reads YYNGEE. V trimming: 3 bases; J trimming: 2 bases; junction bases outside the gene matches: 15. CDR3 length: 20 amino acids. The CDR3 DNA reads TGTGCCAGCAGCGGTCACCCGGGACTAGCGGGGGCCCTAAAGCAAGAGACCCAGTACTTC. It encodes CASSGHPGLAGALKQETQYF.

The chain combines TRBV29-1 with TRBJ2-7; D is ambiguous. CDR3 length: 10 residues. The V end lost 7 bases, the J end lost 3 bases, and 7 bases lay between the germline ends. The V gene's germline CDR1 is SQVTM and CDR2 ANQGSEA. The CDR3 bases are TGCAGCGGCGCTCACTACGAGCAGTACTTC. Translation: CSGAHYEQYF.

Comment on this clonotype: A read error may account for a junction end that differs from germline. J is TRBJ2-3 and V is TRBV6-6, with 7 bases identical to TRBD1. This CDR3 is 14 amino acids long. Germline CDR1 MNHNY, CDR2 SVGAGI (reference sequence). This CDR3 reads CAISGGQSTDTQYF. DNA of the CDR3: TGTGCCATCAGTGGGGGACAGAGCACAGATACGCAGTATTTT.

The genes are TRBV29-1 and TRBJ2-2, with TRBD1 matching 7 bases. The CDR3 length is 14 residues. After removal of 7 bases from V and 7 bases from J, the junction contained 12 bases not matched to a gene. Germline V CDR1 and CDR2: SQVTM, ANQGSEA. Here the CDR3 DNA reads TGCAGCGGCCTTAGACAGGGTTGGGGCGGGGAGCTGTTTTTT. Amino acids: CSGLRQGWGGELFF.

The rearrangement uses TRBV7-9 and TRBJ2-1; 7 bases line up with TRBD1. The CDR3 loop spans 17 amino acids. The V gene's germline CDR1 is SEHNR and CDR2 FQNEAQ (reference sequence). Trimming took 2 bases from V and 3 from J; bases not matched to a gene: 10. CDR3 DNA: TGTGCCAGCAGCTTAACAACCGGAGGACAGGTCTACAATGAGCAGTTCTTC. Protein product: CASSLTTGGQVYNEQFF. Using reference TRBV7-9 and TRBJ2-1 for the parts outside the CDR3, the full variable domain is DTGVSQNPRHKITKRGQNVTFRCDPISEHNRLYWYRQTLGQGPEFLTYFQNEAQLEKSRLLSDRFSAERPKGSFSTLEIQRTEQGDSAMYLCASSLTTGGQVYNEQFFGPGTRLTVL.

This clonotype was observed a single time. The V call is TRBV15, the J call TRBJ2-2, with TRBD2 identical over 7 bases. CDR3 length equals 15 residues. Germline lookup yields CDR1 LNHNV and CDR2 YYDKDF (reference sequence). The junction had 7 bases not matched to a gene; V was cut back by 7 bases and J by 2 bases. DNA for the CDR3: TGTGCCACCACTACAGAGCGGGGCAACACCGGGGAGCTGTTTTTT. Translating it yields CATTTERGNTGELFF.

V usage is TRBV20-1 and J usage is TRBJ1-2; TRBD1 is a possible D gene (5 bases). CDR3 length: 11 residues. Trimming stripped 3 bases from V and 4 bases from J, with 6 bases between. The germline gives CDR1 DFQATT, CDR2 SNEGSKA (reference sequence). CDR3 loop: CSASGGYGYTF. For the CDR3, the DNA is TGCAGTGCTAGCGGGGGCTATGGCTACACCTTC.

The genes are TRBV7-9 and TRBJ1-2; D is uncertain. The CDR3 has 11 residues. V lost 2 bases and J 8 bases, leaving 6 bases between the germline ends. Looked up from germline, CDR1 is SEHNR and CDR2 is FQNEAQ (reference sequence). CDR3 in DNA: TGTGCCAGCAGCTTATATTACGGCTACACCTTC. Translated: CASSLYYGYTF.

V and J are TRBV12-3 or TRBV12-4 and TRBJ2-3, with unresolved D. This CDR3 has 14 amino acids. Trimming removed 6 bases from V and 1 base from J, with 11 bases in between. The CDR3 coding sequence is TGTGCCAGCAGCCCCCCCTACGGCACAGATACGCAGTATTTT. Protein: CASSPPYGTDTQYF.

The V gene is TRBV7-9, the J gene TRBJ1-5; no reliable D call. This CDR3 contains 12 residues. V shed 3 bases and J shed 9 bases, with 9 bases lying between them. The germline V gene has CDR1 SEHNR and CDR2 FQNEAQ (reference sequence). The CDR3 sequence: CASSFYFPPQHF. Here the CDR3 DNA reads TGTGCCAGCAGCTTTTACTTTCCGCCCCAGCATTTT.

The table lists this clonotype with many counts. J is TRBJ1-2 and V is TRBV19, with 9 bases identical to TRBD1. Germline V lookup: CDR1 LNHDA, CDR2 SQIVND (reference sequence). This CDR3 has 16 amino acids. The V gene end was trimmed by 4 bases and the J gene end by 4 bases; junction bases not matched to a gene: 10. CDR3 nucleotide sequence: TGTGCCAGTAGTACCGGGACAGGGACCTCCGGCTATGGCTACACCTTC. Translated, it gives CASSTGTGTSGYGYTF.

The chain combines TRBV6-1 with TRBJ1-4, with 12 bases lining up with TRBD1. V was clipped by 3 bases and J by 7 bases; unmatched bases: 6. In germline, CDR1 is MNHNS, CDR2 SASEGT. This CDR3 has 16 amino acids. CDR3 amino acids: CASSDGRDRGPEKLFF. The CDR3 DNA is TGTGCCAGCAGTGACGGCCGGGACAGGGGGCCTGAAAAACTGTTTTTT.

This clonotype was observed once. This chain links TRBV7-2 with TRBJ2-1; 8 nucleotides line up with TRBD2. V gave up 5 bases and J gave up 6 bases; unmatched junction bases: 6. The CDR3 has 14 residues. Looked up from germline, CDR1 is SGHTA and CDR2 is FQGNSA. The CDR3 reads CASSGGAGVNEQFF. The CDR3 nucleotides read TGTGCCAGCAGCGGGGGAGCGGGAGTCAATGAGCAGTTCTTC.

The rearrangement links TRBV11-1 to TRBJ2-1; 9 bases are a match to TRBD2. Germline CDR1 reads SGHAT; CDR2 reads FQDESV (reference sequence). This CDR3 comprises 15 residues. J lost 9 bases, V lost 2 bases, and 8 bases had no gene match. The DNA for the CDR3 is TGTGCCAGCAGCTTAAGGCGGGAGGGCCTGGGTGAGCAGTTCTTC. Protein: CASSLRREGLGEQFF.